This T cell receptor beta chain was recorded in a study of Graves' ophthalmopathy and Graves' hyperthyroidism. Study results and limitations: Blood contained most expanded thyroid clonotypes exceeding 0.001 frequency. Discrimination between ophthalmopathy and stable hyperthyroidism by a 13-signature model showed about 88% sensitivity and about 81% specificity.

RNA transcripts yielded amplified TCR beta CDR3 regions. The library came from an HTBI-primed first-round RT-PCR and a second-round multiplex PCR. MiXCR, run by TCRdb on the multiplex PCR reads, gives a single entry per CDR3 protein. The sample carries a few hundred thousand distinct CDR3 sequences, 39% recorded once. About this clonotype itself: Its antigen is not identified.

A diagnosis was made from clinical symptoms together with serum thyroxine, TRAb, thyroid ultrasound and orbital computed tomography. CDR3 size: 13 residues. V lost 5 bases and J lost 6, with 14 bases in between. Germline V gene sequence: CDR1 MDHEN, CDR2 SYDVKM. This chain links TRBV28 with TRBJ2-7; D perhaps matches TRBD2 (6 bases). The sequenced sample consisted of peripheral blood or thyroid tissue (not recorded which). This TCR came from an adult man with Graves' hyperthyroidism. The CDR3 here is CASSPRLVSEQYF. DNA of the CDR3: TGTGCCAGCAGTCCAAGACTAGTCTCCGAGCAGTACTTC.